This T cell receptor (beta chain) was observed in a study of T cell changes during pregnancy in multiple sclerosis. The CDR3 loop spans 14 amino acids. V dropped 6 bases and J dropped 7 bases, with 16 bases sitting between them. From germline, CDR1 is MNHNY and CDR2 SVGAGI (reference sequence). Sequencing was performed with immunoSEQ multiplex PCR; in TCRdb, only in-frame clones are kept and a portion is missing. The repertoire includes 20,000 to 25,000 clones, approximately 90% of them detected once, and 0.6% to 0.85% sits in the top ten. The receptor's source is a female donor with multiple sclerosis, enrolled in a pregnancy study. The chain combines TRBV6-6 with TRBJ2-4, with a weak D call TRBD1 (5 bases). Sequenced material: CD4+ T cells from peripheral blood mononuclear cells, taken in the third trimester of pregnancy. CDR3 bases: TGTGCCAGCAGCTACCGCGACAGTGGGAACATTCAGTACTTC. Translation: CASSYRDSGNIQYF.